This T cell receptor (beta chain) is drawn from a study of cytomegalovirus exposure and HLA in healthy donors. With 2 bases clipped from V and 8 bases from J, the junction kept 7 bases outside the gene matches. The CDR3 is 15 amino acids. The germline V gene encodes CDR1 KGHSH and CDR2 LQKENI. Both 60 Vbeta primers and 13 Jbeta primers went into the PCR. Data came from immunoSEQ multiplex PCR; TCRdb stores just in-frame clones and leaves some out. The sample lists fewer than 110,000 clones, under 80% occurring once. The chain uses TRBV18 and TRBJ1-4, with 8 nucleotides matching TRBD1. The sequenced material came from PBMCs. This clonotype was obtained from a woman aged 18-29 years in good health and CMV-seropositive. Here the CDR3 reads CASSPKDRVGEKLFF. The DNA for the CDR3 is TGTGCCAGCTCACCAAAGGACAGGGTAGGAGAAAAACTGTTTTTT.